The T cell receptor (beta chain) under discussion was sequenced for a study of T cell responses to AZD1222 COVID-19 vaccine. The V and J ends lost 3 bases and 1 base respectively, with 6 bases between them. CDR3 size: 13 residues. Germline V gene data show CDR1 as SGHAT and CDR2 as FQDESV (reference sequence). TCRdb keeps only in-frame clones here, not all; method: immunoSEQ multiplex PCR. The sample lists nearly 95,000 clones; around 90% were seen once. The V gene is TRBV11-1, the J gene TRBJ1-1; no reliable D call. The clonotype originates from an adult in good health. The material was peripheral blood, obtained on day 0 of AZD1222 vaccination. The CDR3 nucleotides read TGTGCCAGCAGCTTTAGTCAGAACACTGAAGCTTTCTTT. As protein: CASSFSQNTEAFF.